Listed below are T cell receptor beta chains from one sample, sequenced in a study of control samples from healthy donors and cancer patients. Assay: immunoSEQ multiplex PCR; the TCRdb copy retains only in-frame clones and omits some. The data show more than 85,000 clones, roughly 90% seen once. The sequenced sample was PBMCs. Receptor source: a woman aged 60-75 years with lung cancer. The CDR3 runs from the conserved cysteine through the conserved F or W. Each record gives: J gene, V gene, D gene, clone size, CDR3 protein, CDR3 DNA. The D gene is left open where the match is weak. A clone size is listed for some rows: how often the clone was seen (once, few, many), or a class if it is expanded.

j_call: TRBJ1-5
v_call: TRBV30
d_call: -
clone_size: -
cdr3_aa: CAWSQGLLNQPQHF
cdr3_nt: TGTGCCTGGAGTCAGGGGCTCCTTAATCAGCCCCAGCATTTT

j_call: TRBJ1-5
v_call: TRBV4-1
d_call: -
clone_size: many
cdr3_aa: CASSQDWTHQPQHF
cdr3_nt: TGCGCCAGCAGCCAAGATTGGACTCATCAGCCCCAGCATTTT

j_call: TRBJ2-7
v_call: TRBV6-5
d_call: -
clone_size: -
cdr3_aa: CASRDQYEQYF
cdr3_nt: TGTGCCAGCAGGGACCAGTACGAGCAGTACTTC

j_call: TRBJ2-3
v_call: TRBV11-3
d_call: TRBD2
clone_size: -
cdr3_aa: CASSLVTSGPTDTQYF
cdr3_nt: TGTGCCAGCAGCTTAGTGACTAGCGGGCCTACAGATACGCAGTATTTT

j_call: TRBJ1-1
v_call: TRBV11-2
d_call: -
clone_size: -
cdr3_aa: CASSLGLPRTQRWTEAFF
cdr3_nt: TGTGCCAGCAGCTTAGGGCTCCCTAGGACCCAGCGGTGGACTGAAGCTTTCTTT

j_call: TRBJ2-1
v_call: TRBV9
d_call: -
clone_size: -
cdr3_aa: CASSQRPGVGAYNEQFF
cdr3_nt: TGTGCCAGCAGCCAAAGGCCAGGTGTCGGCGCCTACAATGAGCAGTTCTTC

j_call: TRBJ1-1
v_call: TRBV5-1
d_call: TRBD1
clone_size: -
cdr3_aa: CASSAVGTGDTEAFF
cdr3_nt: TGCGCCAGCAGCGCGGTCGGGACAGGGGACACTGAAGCTTTCTTT

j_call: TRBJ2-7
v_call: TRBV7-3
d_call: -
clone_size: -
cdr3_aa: CASSRENGPYEQYF
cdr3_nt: TGTGCCAGCAGTCGTGAAAATGGACCCTACGAGCAGTACTTC

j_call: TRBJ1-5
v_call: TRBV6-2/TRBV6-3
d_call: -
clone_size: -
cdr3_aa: CASSYNFLRGRGDQPQHF
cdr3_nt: TGTGCCAGCAGTTACAATTTTTTAAGGGGACGAGGGGATCAGCCCCAGCATTTT

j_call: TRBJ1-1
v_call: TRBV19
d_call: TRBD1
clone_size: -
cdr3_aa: CASRGQAAFLNTEAFF
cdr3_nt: TGTGCCAGTAGAGGACAGGCCGCCTTTCTGAACACTGAAGCTTTCTTT

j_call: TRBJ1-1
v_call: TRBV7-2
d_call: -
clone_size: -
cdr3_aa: CASSSQGLSTEAFF
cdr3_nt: TGTGCCAGCAGTTCTCAGGGGCTGAGCACTGAAGCTTTCTTT

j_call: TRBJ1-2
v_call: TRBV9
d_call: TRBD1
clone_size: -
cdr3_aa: CASSVEGALGSYGYTF
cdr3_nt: TGTGCCAGCAGCGTAGAGGGGGCCTTAGGGTCCTATGGCTACACCTTC

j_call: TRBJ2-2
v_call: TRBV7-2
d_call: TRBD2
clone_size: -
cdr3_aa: CASSLRASGGAGELFF
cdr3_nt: TGTGCCAGCAGCTTACGAGCTAGCGGGGGGGCCGGGGAGCTGTTTTTT

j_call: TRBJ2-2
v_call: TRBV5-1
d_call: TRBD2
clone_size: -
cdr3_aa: CASSRGTSGTGELFF
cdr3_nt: TGCGCCAGCAGCCGAGGGACTAGCGGGACCGGGGAGCTGTTTTTT

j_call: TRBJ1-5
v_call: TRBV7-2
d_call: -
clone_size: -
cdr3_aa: CASSFSGNQPQHF
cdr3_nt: TGTGCCAGCAGCTTCTCAGGAAATCAGCCCCAGCATTTT

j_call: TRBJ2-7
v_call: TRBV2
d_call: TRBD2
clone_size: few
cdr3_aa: CASSERGLAVYEQYF
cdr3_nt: TGTGCCAGCAGTGAAAGGGGACTAGCGGTCTACGAGCAGTACTTC

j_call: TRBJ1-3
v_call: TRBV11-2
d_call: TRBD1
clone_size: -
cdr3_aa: CASSAGTGHGNTIYF
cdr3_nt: TGTGCCAGCAGCGCAGGGACAGGGCATGGAAACACCATATATTTT

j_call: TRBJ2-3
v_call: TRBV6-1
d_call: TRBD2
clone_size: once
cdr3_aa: CASSAMRESGTDTQYF
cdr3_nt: TGTGCCAGCAGTGCTATGCGGGAGAGTGGCACAGATACGCAGTATTTT

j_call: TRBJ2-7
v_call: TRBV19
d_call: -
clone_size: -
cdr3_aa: CASSIWPLGNEQYF
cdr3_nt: TGTGCCAGTAGTATATGGCCTTTGGGAAACGAGCAGTACTTC

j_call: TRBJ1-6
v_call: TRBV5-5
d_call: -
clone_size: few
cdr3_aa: CASSLGSGESPLHF
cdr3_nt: TGTGCCAGCAGCTTGGGGTCAGGAGAATCACCCCTCCACTTT

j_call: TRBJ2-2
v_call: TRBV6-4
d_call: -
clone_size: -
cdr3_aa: CASSSTRGELFF
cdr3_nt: TGTGCCAGCAGTTCCACCCGCGGGGAGCTGTTTTTT

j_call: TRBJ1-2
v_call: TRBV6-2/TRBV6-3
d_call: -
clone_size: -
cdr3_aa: CASSQPFYGYTF
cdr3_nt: TGTGCCAGCAGTCAACCTTTCTATGGCTACACCTTC

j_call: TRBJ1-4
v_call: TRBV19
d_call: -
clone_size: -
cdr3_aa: CASTLLGGAQNEKLFF
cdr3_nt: TGTGCCAGTACCCTCTTAGGGGGGGCGCAGAATGAAAAACTGTTTTTT

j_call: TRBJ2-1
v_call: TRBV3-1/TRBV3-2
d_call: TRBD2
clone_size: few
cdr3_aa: CASSQNGLAGVGGEQFF
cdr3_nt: TGTGCCAGCAGCCAGAACGGACTAGCGGGAGTAGGAGGTGAGCAGTTCTTC

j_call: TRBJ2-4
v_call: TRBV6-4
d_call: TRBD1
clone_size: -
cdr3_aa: CASSDSTGPKNIQYF
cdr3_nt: TGTGCCAGCAGTGACTCGACAGGGCCAAAGAACATTCAGTACTTC

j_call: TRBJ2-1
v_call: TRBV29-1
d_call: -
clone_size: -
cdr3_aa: CSVEEGGFF
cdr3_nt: TGCAGCGTTGAAGAAGGCGGGTTCTTC

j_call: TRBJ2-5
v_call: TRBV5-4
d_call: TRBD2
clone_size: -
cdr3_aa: CASSPGTSGLQETQYF
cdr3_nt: TGTGCCAGCAGCCCCGGGACTAGCGGGCTCCAAGAGACCCAGTACTTC

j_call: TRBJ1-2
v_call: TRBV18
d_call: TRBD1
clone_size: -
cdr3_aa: CASSPSGTGNYGYTF
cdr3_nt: TGTGCCAGCTCTCCCTCCGGGACAGGGAACTATGGCTACACCTTC

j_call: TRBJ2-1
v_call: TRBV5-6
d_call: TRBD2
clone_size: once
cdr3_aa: CASSLAGLAGGLNEQFF
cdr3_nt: TGTGCCAGCAGCTTGGCCGGACTAGCGGGAGGCCTCAATGAGCAGTTCTTC

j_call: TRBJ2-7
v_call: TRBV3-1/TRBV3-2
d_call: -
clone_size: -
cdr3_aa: CASSQGQVSSYEQYF
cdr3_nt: TGTGCCAGCAGCCAAGGACAGGTATCCTCCTACGAGCAGTACTTC

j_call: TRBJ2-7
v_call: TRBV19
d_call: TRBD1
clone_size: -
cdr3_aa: CASSMQGDVHEQYF
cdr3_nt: TGTGCCAGTAGTATGCAGGGGGATGTCCACGAGCAGTACTTC

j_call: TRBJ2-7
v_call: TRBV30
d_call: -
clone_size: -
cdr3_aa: CAWGEPALGEYF
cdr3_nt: TGTGCCTGGGGGGAACCGGCCTTGGGCGAGTACTTC

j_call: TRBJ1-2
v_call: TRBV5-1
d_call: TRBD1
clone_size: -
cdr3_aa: CASSLEGQGKAEGYTF
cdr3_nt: TGCGCCAGCAGCTTGGAAGGACAGGGCAAAGCGGAGGGCTACACCTTC

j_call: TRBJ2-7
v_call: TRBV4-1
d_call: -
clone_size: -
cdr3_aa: CATSPDRSLPAQYF
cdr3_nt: TGCGCCACCTCGCCGGACAGATCCTTACCGGCGCAGTACTTC

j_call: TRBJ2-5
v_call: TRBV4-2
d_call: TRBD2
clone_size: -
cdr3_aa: CASSQDRTSWETQYF
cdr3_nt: TGTGCCAGCAGCCAAGACCGGACTAGTTGGGAGACCCAGTACTTC

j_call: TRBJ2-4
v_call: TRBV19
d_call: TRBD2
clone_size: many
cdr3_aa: CASSSRLAGAQLAKNIQYF
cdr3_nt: TGTGCCAGTAGTAGTCGACTAGCGGGGGCCCAGTTAGCCAAAAACATTCAGTACTTC

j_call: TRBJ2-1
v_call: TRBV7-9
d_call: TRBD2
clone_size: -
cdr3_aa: CASSPEGLAIRQFF
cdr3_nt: TGTGCCAGCAGCCCAGAGGGACTAGCAATTCGGCAGTTCTTC

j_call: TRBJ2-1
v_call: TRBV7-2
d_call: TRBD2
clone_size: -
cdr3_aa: CASPPNAGGLYNEQFF
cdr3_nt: TGTGCCAGTCCGCCTAATGCGGGGGGACTCTACAATGAGCAGTTCTTC

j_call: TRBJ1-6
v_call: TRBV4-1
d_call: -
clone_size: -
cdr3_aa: CASRHVGGDRNSPLHF
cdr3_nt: TGCGCCAGCAGGCACGTCGGAGGGGATAGGAACTCACCCCTCCACTTT

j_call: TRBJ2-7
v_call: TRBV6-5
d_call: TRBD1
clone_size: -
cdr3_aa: CASSPKTGSYEQYF
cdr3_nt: TGTGCCAGCAGTCCCAAGACAGGGTCCTACGAGCAGTACTTC

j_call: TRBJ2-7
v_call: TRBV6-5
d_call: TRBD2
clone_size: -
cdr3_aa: CASSPRGGIAGEQYF
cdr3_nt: TGTGCCAGCAGTCCACGGGGGGGGATCGCTGGCGAGCAGTACTTC

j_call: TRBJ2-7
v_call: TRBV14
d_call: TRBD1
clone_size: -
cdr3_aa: CASSWTGYEQYF
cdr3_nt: TGTGCCAGCAGCTGGACAGGGTACGAGCAGTACTTC

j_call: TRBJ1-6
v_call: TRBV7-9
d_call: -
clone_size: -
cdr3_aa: CASSLRDGYNSPLHF
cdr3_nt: TGTGCCAGCAGCTTAAGGGACGGCTATAATTCACCCCTCCACTTT

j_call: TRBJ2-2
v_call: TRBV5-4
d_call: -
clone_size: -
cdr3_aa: CASSLGTDNTGELFF
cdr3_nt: TGTGCCAGCAGCTTGGGGACGGACAACACCGGGGAGCTGTTTTTT

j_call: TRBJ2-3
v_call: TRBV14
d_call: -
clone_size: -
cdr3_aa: CASSRRVSDGTDTQYF
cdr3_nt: TGTGCCAGCAGCCGAAGGGTCTCCGACGGCACAGATACGCAGTATTTT

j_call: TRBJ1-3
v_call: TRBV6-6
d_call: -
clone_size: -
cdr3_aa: CASRLQGGSGNTIYF
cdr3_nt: TGTGCCAGCAGATTACAGGGAGGCTCTGGAAACACCATATATTTT

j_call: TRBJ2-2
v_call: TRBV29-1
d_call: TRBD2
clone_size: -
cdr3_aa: CSVTSGRNTGELFF
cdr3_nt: TGCAGCGTTACTAGCGGGAGGAACACCGGGGAGCTGTTTTTT

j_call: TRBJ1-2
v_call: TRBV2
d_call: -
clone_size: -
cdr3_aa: CASTNRGRRGYTF
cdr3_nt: TGTGCCAGCACGAACCGGGGCCGCCGTGGCTACACCTTC

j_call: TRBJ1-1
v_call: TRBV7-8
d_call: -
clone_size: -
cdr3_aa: CASSLEQTGEAFF
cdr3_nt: TGTGCCAGCAGCTTAGAGCAGACAGGAGAAGCTTTCTTT

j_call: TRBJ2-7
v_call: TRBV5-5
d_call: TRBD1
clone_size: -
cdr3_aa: CASRIRDSPSYEQYF
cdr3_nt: TGTGCCAGCAGAATAAGGGACAGCCCTTCCTACGAGCAGTACTTC

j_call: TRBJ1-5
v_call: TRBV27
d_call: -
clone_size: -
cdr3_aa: CASSSYSNQPQHF
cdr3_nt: TGTGCCAGCAGTTCCTATAGCAATCAGCCCCAGCATTTT

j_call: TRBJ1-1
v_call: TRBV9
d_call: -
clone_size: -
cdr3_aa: CASSVVGSGDTEAFF
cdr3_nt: TGTGCCAGCAGCGTAGTAGGGTCGGGCGACACTGAAGCTTTCTTT

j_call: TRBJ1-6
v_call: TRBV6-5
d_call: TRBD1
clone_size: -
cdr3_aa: CASSYRGTGDNSPLHF
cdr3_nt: TGTGCCAGCAGCTACAGAGGGACAGGGGATAATTCACCCCTCCACTTT

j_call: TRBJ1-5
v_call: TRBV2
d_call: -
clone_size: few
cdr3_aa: CASSDTAYSNQPQHF
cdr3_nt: TGTGCCAGCAGTGATACAGCTTATAGCAATCAGCCCCAGCATTTT

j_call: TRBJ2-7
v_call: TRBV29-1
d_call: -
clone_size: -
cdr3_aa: CSVGQNDYEQYF
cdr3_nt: TGCAGCGTTGGGCAGAATGACTACGAGCAGTACTTC

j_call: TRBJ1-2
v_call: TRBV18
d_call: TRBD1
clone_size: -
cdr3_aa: CASSYGQGDGYTF
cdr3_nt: TGTGCCAGCTCTTACGGACAGGGAGATGGCTACACCTTC

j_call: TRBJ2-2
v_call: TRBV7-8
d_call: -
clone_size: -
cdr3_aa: CASSLTGSNTGELFF
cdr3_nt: TGTGCCAGCAGCTTGACAGGTTCGAACACCGGGGAGCTGTTTTTT

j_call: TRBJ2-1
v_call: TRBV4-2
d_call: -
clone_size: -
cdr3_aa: CASSQDGSEGNNEQFF
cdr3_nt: TGTGCCAGCAGCCAAGACGGGTCGGAGGGCAACAATGAGCAGTTCTTC